Listed below are T cell receptor beta chains from one sample, sequenced in a study of beta chain features in type 1 diabetes. Sequenced by immunoSEQ multiplex PCR; TCRdb stores in-frame clones only, minus some. The data show 450,000 to 600,000 clones, about 32% seen once. Sample: naive CD4+ T cells from blood. All receptors derive from a man between 18 and 35 years old in good health. CDR3s include the opening cysteine and the closing phenylalanine or tryptophan. Fields, in order: D gene, CDR3 length, V gene, J gene, clone size, CDR3 DNA, CDR3 protein. A D gene is named only where the DNA matches it firmly. Clone sizes are given selectively: once, few, many, or a class where the clone is expanded.

d_gene: NA
len: 12
v_gene: TRBV30
j_gene: TRBJ2-3
abundance: NA
CDR3nt: TGTGCCTGGAAAAGCGGCACAGATACGCAGTATTTT
CDR3aa: CAWKSGTDTQYF

d_gene: NA
len: 15
v_gene: TRBV30
j_gene: TRBJ2-2
abundance: NA
CDR3nt: TGTGCCGGCACAAGACGGATCTCGAACACCGGGGAGCTGTTTTTT
CDR3aa: CAGTRRISNTGELFF

d_gene: NA
len: 13
v_gene: TRBV19
j_gene: TRBJ2-3
abundance: NA
CDR3nt: TGTGCCAGTAGCAGAGCGGCGAGCAATACGCAGTATTTT
CDR3aa: CASSRAASNTQYF

d_gene: NA
len: 14
v_gene: TRBV7-2
j_gene: TRBJ2-1
abundance: NA
CDR3nt: TGTGCCAGCAGCTTAGAAAGCTCCTACAATGAGCAGTTCTTC
CDR3aa: CASSLESSYNEQFF

d_gene: TRBD1
len: 15
v_gene: TRBV30
j_gene: TRBJ2-5
abundance: few
CDR3nt: TGTGCCTGGAGTGTAGGTCAGGGGGCGCGGGAGACCCAGTACTTC
CDR3aa: CAWSVGQGARETQYF

d_gene: NA
len: 15
v_gene: TRBV7-7
j_gene: TRBJ2-1
abundance: NA
CDR3nt: TGTGCCAGCAGCTTGACCCCTAAGGCGTCCAATGAGCAGTTCTTC
CDR3aa: CASSLTPKASNEQFF

d_gene: TRBD2
len: 13
v_gene: TRBV7-3
j_gene: TRBJ2-1
abundance: NA
CDR3nt: TGTGCCAGCAGCCCCTCTAGCGGTTCTGAGCAGTTCTTC
CDR3aa: CASSPSSGSEQFF

d_gene: TRBD1
len: 14
v_gene: TRBV28
j_gene: TRBJ2-7
abundance: NA
CDR3nt: TGTGCCAGCAGGTCGACAGGGTCTTTTAACGAGCAGTACTTC
CDR3aa: CASRSTGSFNEQYF

d_gene: NA
len: 16
v_gene: TRBV30
j_gene: TRBJ2-5
abundance: NA
CDR3nt: TGTGCCTGGAGTGTAGGCAGGGCTACGACCCAAGAGACCCAGTACTTC
CDR3aa: CAWSVGRATTQETQYF

d_gene: TRBD2
len: 15
v_gene: TRBV6-5
j_gene: TRBJ2-1
abundance: once
CDR3nt: TGTGCCAGCAGGCCCACTAGCGGGAGGTTCGATGAGCAGTTCTTC
CDR3aa: CASRPTSGRFDEQFF

d_gene: TRBD2
len: 16
v_gene: TRBV7-2
j_gene: TRBJ2-5
abundance: NA
CDR3nt: TGTGCCAGCAGCTCCCTAGGACTAGCGGGAGTGGCGACCCAGTACTTC
CDR3aa: CASSSLGLAGVATQYF

d_gene: NA
len: 11
v_gene: TRBV29-1
j_gene: TRBJ2-5
abundance: few
CDR3nt: TGCAGCGTTGTGAGTGCCGAGACCCAGTACTTC
CDR3aa: CSVVSAETQYF

d_gene: NA
len: 14
v_gene: TRBV5-1
j_gene: TRBJ2-2
abundance: NA
CDR3nt: TGCGCCAGCAGCTTGATCGCGAACACCGGGGAGCTGTTTTTT
CDR3aa: CASSLIANTGELFF

d_gene: TRBD2
len: 15
v_gene: TRBV4-2
j_gene: TRBJ2-1
abundance: few
CDR3nt: TGTGCCAGCAGCCAAGAGGGGGGGACTAGCAATGAGCAGTTCTTC
CDR3aa: CASSQEGGTSNEQFF

d_gene: NA
len: 9
v_gene: TRBV29-1
j_gene: TRBJ1-2
abundance: few
CDR3nt: TGCAGCGTTGACCCCGGCTACACCTTC
CDR3aa: CSVDPGYTF

d_gene: NA
len: 13
v_gene: TRBV15
j_gene: TRBJ1-4
abundance: few
CDR3nt: TGTGCCACCAGCCGTGGGACTAATGAAAAACTGTTTTTT
CDR3aa: CATSRGTNEKLFF

d_gene: TRBD2
len: 15
v_gene: TRBV11-2
j_gene: TRBJ2-7
abundance: few
CDR3nt: TGTGCCAGCAGCCTAGGACTAGCGGGATCGTACGAGCAGTACTTC
CDR3aa: CASSLGLAGSYEQYF

d_gene: NA
len: 12
v_gene: TRBV7-9
j_gene: TRBJ1-5
abundance: NA
CDR3nt: TGTGCCAGCAGCTTAGTTGGGCAGCCCCAGCATTTT
CDR3aa: CASSLVGQPQHF

d_gene: TRBD2
len: 14
v_gene: TRBV27
j_gene: TRBJ2-7
abundance: few
CDR3nt: TGTGCCAGCAGGGGGACTAGCCAACCTTACGAGCAGTACTTC
CDR3aa: CASRGTSQPYEQYF

d_gene: NA
len: 13
v_gene: TRBV30
j_gene: TRBJ1-1
abundance: NA
CDR3nt: TGTGCCTGGAGACCACGCGGAGGGGATGAAGCTTTCTTT
CDR3aa: CAWRPRGGDEAFF

d_gene: TRBD2
len: 15
v_gene: TRBV19
j_gene: TRBJ2-7
abundance: NA
CDR3nt: TGTGCCAGTAGTCCCCGTGGCAGCGGGAGAGACGAGCAGTACTTC
CDR3aa: CASSPRGSGRDEQYF

d_gene: NA
len: 15
v_gene: TRBV30
j_gene: TRBJ1-2
abundance: NA
CDR3nt: TGTGCCTGGAGTGTAGGTGTCTTTGGGGGATATGGCTACACCTTC
CDR3aa: CAWSVGVFGGYGYTF

d_gene: NA
len: 13
v_gene: TRBV7-3
j_gene: TRBJ2-6
abundance: NA
CDR3nt: TGTGCCAGCGGATCCGCTGGGGCCAACGTCCTGACTTTC
CDR3aa: CASGSAGANVLTF

d_gene: NA
len: 9
v_gene: TRBV29-1
j_gene: TRBJ1-2
abundance: NA
CDR3nt: TGCAGCGTTGAAGGGGGCTACACCTTC
CDR3aa: CSVEGGYTF

d_gene: TRBD1
len: 14
v_gene: TRBV30
j_gene: TRBJ1-1
abundance: few
CDR3nt: TGTGCCTGGAGTCCCGACAGGGGACGCGGTGAAGCTTTCTTT
CDR3aa: CAWSPDRGRGEAFF

d_gene: NA
len: 17
v_gene: TRBV10-3
j_gene: TRBJ2-1
abundance: NA
CDR3nt: TGTGCCATCAGTGAGTCGACTGGGACCAAGGGGTACAATGAGCAGTTCTTC
CDR3aa: CAISESTGTKGYNEQFF

d_gene: NA
len: 15
v_gene: TRBV30
j_gene: TRBJ2-3
abundance: few
CDR3nt: TGTGCCTGGGCACCGGAGGGGCGGAGAACAGATACGCAGTATTTT
CDR3aa: CAWAPEGRRTDTQYF

d_gene: TRBD2
len: 16
v_gene: TRBV14
j_gene: TRBJ2-2
abundance: NA
CDR3nt: TGTGCCAGCAGCCATCGACTAGCGGGCAACACCGGGGAGCTGTTTTTT
CDR3aa: CASSHRLAGNTGELFF

d_gene: NA
len: 13
v_gene: TRBV7-2
j_gene: TRBJ2-5
abundance: few
CDR3nt: TGTGCCAGCAGCTTAGTTCGGAAAGAGACCCAGTACTTC
CDR3aa: CASSLVRKETQYF

d_gene: NA
len: 14
v_gene: TRBV10-3
j_gene: TRBJ1-4
abundance: NA
CDR3nt: TGTGCCATCAGTGAAGGGGCCATTAATGAAAAACTGTTTTTT
CDR3aa: CAISEGAINEKLFF

d_gene: TRBD2
len: 17
v_gene: TRBV5-6
j_gene: TRBJ2-6
abundance: NA
CDR3nt: TGTGCCAGCAGATCACTAGCGGGAGTCCCCGGGGCCAACGTCCTGACTTTC
CDR3aa: CASRSLAGVPGANVLTF

d_gene: NA
len: 13
v_gene: TRBV19
j_gene: TRBJ1-1
abundance: few
CDR3nt: TGTGCCAGTAAGAGCAGCTTTAACACTGAAGCTTTCTTT
CDR3aa: CASKSSFNTEAFF

d_gene: TRBD2
len: 15
v_gene: TRBV7-2
j_gene: TRBJ2-2
abundance: few
CDR3nt: TGTGCCAGTCTGGGGCGGGAGTCGGGCACCGGGGAGCTGTTTTTT
CDR3aa: CASLGRESGTGELFF